This T cell receptor (beta chain) was retrieved from a study of T cells after yellow fever vaccination. Template switching with 5'RACE generated the TCR cDNA and added a universal primer site and UMIs. TCRdb analysed the 5' RACE reads with MiXCR anew, one entry per CDR3 protein. The sample yields about 210,000 distinct CDR3 sequences, 3.2% seen once. This clonotype has at least ten counts. The clonotype comes from a man between 18 and 29 years old who received the YFV17D yellow fever vaccine. Sequenced material: CD4+ T cells sorted from PBMCs, taken 10 days after the yellow fever booster vaccination.

The CDR3 DNA reads as TGTGCCAGCAGCCGGACAGGGGAGACGAACTATGGCTACACCTTC. Translated: CASSRTGETNYGYTF. This chain joins TRBV7-9 and TRBJ1-2, with 9 bases aligning to TRBD1. There are 15 residues in the CDR3. Trimming cost V 5 bases and J 2 bases; bases outside gene matches: 6. Germline CDR1 and CDR2: SEHNR and FQNEAQ (reference sequence).